This T cell receptor beta chain was captured in a study of CD8+ T cells in alopecia areata. Overall study context: Skin-grafted approximately 7-11-week-old female C3H/HeJ mice received tissue from approximately 6-12-month-old C3H/HeJ donors with spontaneous alopecia. Whole-study results and caveats: Sharing of TCRs across patients appeared less clear than in mice, possibly for HLA-related reasons. Among the cells sequenced in scalp samples are also the resident alphabeta T cells of normal skin.

As to this clone: Its matching antigen is unknown. The germline and genes are mouse ones. Sequencing ends 4 residues short of the CDR3 end; the germline J gene provides the rest.

This CDR3 region has 13 residues. CDR1 and CDR2 (germline): NSHNY, SYGAGN. V lost 3 bases and J 4 bases, leaving 9 bases between the germline ends. Using CD4, CD8alpha, NKG2D, NKG2ACE and other markers, pooled cutaneous lymph node cells were sorted. Once RNA had been extracted, it was reverse transcribed into cDNA to act as the sequencing template. Profiled with immunoSEQ multiplex PCR; TCRdb holds only in-frame clones, not every one. The repertoire consists of under 350,000 clones, none detected only once. What was sequenced was CD4+ T cells sorted from a lymph node. The chain recombines TRBV13-1 with TRBJ2-3, with D possibly TRBD1 on 5 matching bases. The sequence came from a C3H/HeJ mouse with alopecia areata. The mouse strain carries the MHC haplotype H2-k. CDR3 DNA, as far as it was read: TGTGCCAGCAGTGGCCGACAGTCAGAA. Protein sequence: CASSGRQSE. The entire CDR3 is CASSGRQSETLYF.